This entry concerns a single TCR beta chain. What it recognizes is unknown. Losses at the gene ends were 1 base for V and 1 base for J; bases not matched to a gene: 4. This CDR3 region has 15 residues. Germline lookup yields CDR1 DFQATT and CDR2 SNEGSKA (reference sequence). Uncontrolled infection, other autoimmune disease, pregnancy or lactation led to exclusion. The diagnoses drew upon clinical symptoms, serum thyroxine and TRAb, thyroid ultrasound and orbital computed tomography. The sample belongs to a study of T cells in Graves' hyperthyroidism and ophthalmopathy. Regarding the study as a whole: Stable hyperthyroidism was separated from ophthalmopathy by a model based on 13 V-J features. Ophthalmopathy prediction by the model preceded onset by a median approximately 6.9 months.

Amplification yielded TCR beta CDR3 regions, with RNA transcripts as the source. The primer set for the first-round RT-PCR of the TCR CDR3 was HTBI. MiXCR, run by TCRdb on the multiplex PCR reads, gives a single entry per CDR3 protein. The sample lists about 580,000 distinct CDR3 sequences; around 46% were seen once. Sequenced sample: peripheral blood or thyroid tissue (not recorded which). V is TRBV20-1 and J is TRBJ2-1; the match to TRBD2 covers 7 bases. This clonotype was obtained from a woman aged 18-29 years with Graves' hyperthyroidism. CDR3 region: CSARVSGYSYNEQFF. Written as DNA, the CDR3 is TGCAGTGCTAGAGTTAGCGGGTATTCCTACAATGAGCAGTTCTTC.